This TCR beta chain emerged from a study of Ad26.COV2.S vaccination and SARS-CoV-2 variants. The CDR3 contains 11 residues. The V and J ends lost 6 bases and 12 bases respectively, with 9 bases between them. Looked up from germline, CDR1 is MDHEN and CDR2 is SYDVKM. The treatment: about 20 received Ad26.COV2.S at low or high dose, single or two shots; about 5 received placebo; per-sample allocation not given. The samples were gathered on day 63 after the first injection of vaccine or placebo. Some clones are missing from TCRdb's copy, which holds only in-frame ones; the method was immunoSEQ multiplex PCR. The sample holds over 450,000 clones, around 89% seen once.

The clonotype originates from a person aged 18 to 59 who received the Ad26.COV2.S COVID-19 vaccine or a placebo. The sequenced sample was peripheral blood, obtained in a trial of Ad26.COV2.S vaccine versus placebo. The rearrangement links TRBV28 to TRBJ1-6; possibly TRBD1 for D (5 bases). The CDR3 DNA is TGTGCCAGCAGAGCGACAGTACCCCTCCACTTT. Protein: CASRATVPLHF.